This T cell receptor beta chain comes out of a study of blood T cell repertoires in COVID-19. As for the study in general: T cells, B-cell-depleted T cells, or PBMCs provided the cDNA or gDNA that served as material.

Germline V CDR1 and CDR2: SQVTM, ANQGSEA. There are 17 residues in the CDR3. The V and J ends lost 7 bases and 2 bases, in that order; junction bases with no gene match: 17. Sequencing used immunoSEQ multiplex PCR; TCRdb keeps in-frame clones, though not all of them. This table holds roughly 190,000 clones, 70% to 90% found once. The clonotype originates from a man aged 40-49 years with active or convalescent COVID-19. Material: peripheral blood. The chain couples TRBV29-1 to TRBJ2-1, with TRBD2 matching 7 bases. For the CDR3, the DNA is TGCAGCGCCGAAGGGAAGTTCGGGGGGAAAGCCTACAATGAGCAGTTCTTC. Translation: CSAEGKFGGKAYNEQFF.